These 25 T cell receptor beta chains originate from one sample sequenced in a study of shared clonotypes between healthy human individuals. Profiling relied on immunoSEQ multiplex PCR, and the TCRdb table lists in-frame clones only, not all of them. In the table there are 1,400,000 or so clones, about 98.5% of which are singletons. The sequencing sample was made of naive CD4+ T cells sorted from blood. Noted subset: CD45RA+ positively selected. The source is a young man in good health.

The V call is TRBV5-1, the J call TRBJ2-2, with a weak D call TRBD2 (5 bases). In germline, CDR1 is SGHRS, CDR2 YFSETQ. The CDR3 covers 17 residues. The V end was cut by 0 bases, the J end by 1 base, with 13 bases between. CDR3 protein: CASSLGAGVGNTGELFF. CDR3 DNA: TGCGCCAGCAGCTTGGGGGCCGGGGTTGGGAACACCGGGGAGCTGTTTTTT.

The rearrangement joins TRBV2 to TRBJ2-7; 13 nucleotides align to TRBD2. The CDR3 extends over 17 amino acids. CDR1 and CDR2 from the germline V gene are SNHLY and FYNNEI. J gave up 6 bases and V 9 bases, and 17 bases lay outside the gene matches. CDR3 DNA sequence: TGTGCCAGTCATACTAGCGGGAGGGCCTTATTTCCTCTCGAGCAGTACTTC. Its protein product is CASHTSGRALFPLEQYF.

In regard to this clone: Here the CDR3 omits its conserved ending phenylalanine or tryptophan, so a read error is the likely source. The limits of the CDR3 on the DNA are not certain, so only TCRdb's listed CDR3 is given. The chain couples TRBV2 to TRBJ1-4; the DNA was not used to check the table's D call, TRBD1. The CDR3 is made up of 14 amino acids, end residues included. The germline V gene encodes CDR1 SNHLY and CDR2 FYNNEI. This chain's CDR3 is CASSDTGFEKLFFG.

Here the CDR3 DNA reads TGTGCCAGCAGCCCACCGGGACAGTTATACAATGAGCAGTTCTTC. Translation: CASSPPGQLYNEQFF. This chain connects TRBV7-8 to TRBJ2-1, with 7 bases aligning to TRBD1. Losses at the gene ends were 5 bases for V and 4 bases for J; bases not matched to a gene: 8. Germline CDR1 is SGHVS and CDR2 is FQNEAQ. The CDR3 is 15 amino acids.

The chain has TRBV6-5 and TRBJ1-3; D call uncertain. The CDR3 is 11 amino acids. Germline loops: CDR1 MNHEY, CDR2 SVGAGI. V was pared by 5 bases and J by 5 bases, with 4 bases between. CDR3 residues: CASSDRNTIYF. Here the CDR3 DNA reads TGTGCCAGCAGTGATAGAAACACCATATATTTT.

V and J are TRBV6-5 and TRBJ1-1; no clear D gene. The V and J ends lost 6 bases and 1 base respectively, with 6 bases between them. From germline, CDR1 is MNHEY and CDR2 SVGAGI. The CDR3 length is 12 residues. CDR3 in amino acids: CASRTKNTEAFF. CDR3 bases: TGTGCCAGCAGGACGAAGAACACTGAAGCTTTCTTT.

V and J are TRBV9 and TRBJ2-2, with no clear D. Germline V gene sequence: CDR1 SGDLS, CDR2 YYNGEE. The CDR3 is made up of 13 amino acids. V dropped 2 bases and J dropped 7 bases, with 9 bases sitting between them. CDR3 amino acids: CASSVRLDGELFF. The CDR3 region has the DNA TGTGCCAGCAGCGTCCGACTTGACGGGGAGCTGTTTTTT.

The chain carries TRBV7-9 and TRBJ2-1; D remains ambiguous. CDR1 SEHNR and CDR2 FQNEAQ come from the germline V gene (reference sequence). The length of the CDR3 is 12 residues. The V and J ends lost 1 base and 16 bases respectively, with 14 bases between them. CDR3 residues: CASSLDFPAGFF. The CDR3 region has the DNA TGTGCCAGCAGCTTAGACTTCCCCGCCGGCTTCTTC.

J is TRBJ2-1 and V is TRBV11-3; D not resolved. V lost 3 bases to trimming and J lost 6 bases, with 9 bases between them. This CDR3 has 13 residues. Per the germline V gene, CDR1 is SGHNT and CDR2 is YENEEA. The DNA of the CDR3 is TGTGCCAGCAGCTTGCGTTTGGGCAATGAGCAGTTCTTC. This codes for CASSLRLGNEQFF.

The V and J genes are TRBV11-2 and TRBJ2-7; D tentatively reads TRBD1 or TRBD2 (6 bases each). Trimming took 7 bases from V and 2 from J, leaving 21 bases between them. This CDR3 contains 16 residues. The germline V gene encodes CDR1 SGHAT and CDR2 FQNNGV. The CDR3 region has the DNA TGTGCCAGCACCAAAGGGGGGTGGGGAAGGGCCTACGAGCAGTACTTC. As protein: CASTKGGWGRAYEQYF. The full variable domain, with the rest looked up from reference TRBV11-2 and TRBJ2-7, is EAGVAQSPRYKIIEKRQSVAFWCNPISGHATLYWYQQILGQGPKLLIQFQNNGVVDDSQLPKDRFSAERLKGVDSTLKIQPAKLEDSAVYLCASTKGGWGRAYEQYFGPGTRLTVT.

V gene TRBV7-2 combines with J gene TRBJ1-5, with a possible D match to TRBD1 (5 bases). The germline CDR1 and CDR2 sequences are SGHTA and FQGNSA. This CDR3 comprises 15 residues. Trimming stripped 0 bases from V and 0 bases from J, with 6 bases between. CDR3 bases: TGTGCCAGCAGCTTAGCGACAGATAGCAATCAGCCCCAGCATTTT. Translation gives CASSLATDSNQPQHF.

The J gene is TRBJ1-3, the V gene TRBV28; D is unclear. Germline CDR1 reads MDHEN; CDR2 reads SYDVKM. V was clipped by 5 bases and J by 0 bases, with 11 bases between them. The CDR3 length is 15 residues. The CDR3 DNA is TGTGCCAGCAGTCTCGCCAGCCTCTCTGGAAACACCATATATTTT. It translates to CASSLASLSGNTIYF.

V usage is TRBV7-6 and J usage is TRBJ2-1; D might be TRBD1 (6 bases). V was trimmed by 6 bases and J by 10 bases, leaving 19 bases between them. This CDR3 contains 14 residues. CDR1 SGHVS and CDR2 FNYEAQ come from the germline V gene. The CDR3 coding sequence is TGTGCCAGCAGTCCTAGCCTCAGGCAGGGGGAGCAGTTCTTC. It yields the protein CASSPSLRQGEQFF.

This rearrangement joins TRBV18 to TRBJ2-3, with 13 bases lining up with TRBD2. The germline V gene encodes CDR1 KGHSH and CDR2 LQKENI. With 4 bases clipped from V and 0 bases from J, the junction kept 1 base outside the gene matches. The CDR3 is made up of 16 amino acids. CDR3 residues: CASSRTSGRSTDTQYF. DNA for the CDR3: TGTGCCAGCTCACGGACTAGCGGGAGAAGCACAGATACGCAGTATTTT.

In nucleotides, the CDR3 is TGTGCCAGCAGCGAACACCATATGAACACTGAAGCTTTCTTT. It codes for CASSEHHMNTEAFF. The chain combines TRBV6-1 with TRBJ1-1; D unclear. The germline gives CDR1 MNHNS, CDR2 SASEGT. This CDR3 spans 14 amino acids. Trimming shortened V by 6 bases and J by 0 bases, and 11 bases separated the two germline ends.

With respect to this clone: One end of the junction varies from germline; a read error may be responsible. The chain employs TRBV7-7 and TRBJ2-4; D is uncertain. This CDR3 has 13 amino acids. CDR1 and CDR2 from the germline V gene are SSHAT and FNYEAQ (reference sequence). The CDR3 DNA sequence: TGTGCTAGCAGCTCCCTGCCTGGGCGGATTCAGTACTTC. This codes for CASSSLPGRIQYF.

The DNA for the CDR3 is TGTGCCAGCACCCCAGACAGGGGCTCCTACGAGCAGTACTTC. It specifies CASTPDRGSYEQYF. The V gene is TRBV7-9, the J gene TRBJ2-7, with 8 bases that match TRBD1. V gave up 7 bases and J gave up 0 bases; unmatched junction bases: 5. The germline gives CDR1 SEHNR, CDR2 FQNEAQ (reference sequence). This CDR3 comprises 14 residues.

V gene TRBV28 combines with J gene TRBJ1-5; 10 positions match TRBD1. CDR3 length: 15 amino acids. Germline V gives CDR1 MDHEN, CDR2 SYDVKM. J gave up 5 bases and V 6 bases, and 7 bases lay outside the gene matches. This CDR3 is CASSTDRGSDQPQHF. The CDR3 nucleotides read TGTGCCAGCAGCACGGACAGGGGGTCCGATCAGCCCCAGCATTTT.

The sample holds one count of this clone. The chain uses TRBV28 and TRBJ2-7; TRBD2 might be the D (6 bases). Germline V gene lookup returns CDR1 MDHEN and CDR2 SYDVKM. There are 15 residues in the CDR3. Trimming stripped 4 bases from V and 4 bases from J, with 17 bases between. This chain's CDR3 is CASSYWTGEWYEQYF. Written as DNA, the CDR3 is TGTGCCAGCAGTTATTGGACGGGAGAATGGTACGAGCAGTACTTC.

This sequence joins TRBV19 and TRBJ1-5, with D tentatively TRBD1 (6 bases). Germline V lookup: CDR1 LNHDA, CDR2 SQIVND (reference sequence). This CDR3 is built from 15 residues. V was trimmed by 5 bases and J by 2 bases, leaving 13 bases between them. CDR3 protein: CASSRETGRNQPQHF. The CDR3 DNA reads as TGTGCCAGTAGTCGCGAGACAGGTCGCAATCAGCCCCAGCATTTT. Looking up the rest from reference TRBV19 and TRBJ1-5 gives the full variable domain: DGGITQSPKYLFRKEGQNVTLSCEQNLNHDAMYWYRQDPGQGLRLIYYSQIVNDFQKGDIAEGYSVSREKKESFPLTVTSAQKNPTAFYLCASSRETGRNQPQHFGDGTRLSIL.

The J gene is TRBJ1-3, the V gene TRBV9; no reliable D call. Germline V gives CDR1 SGDLS, CDR2 YYNGEE. CDR3 length equals 14 residues. Trimming cost V 3 bases and J 3 bases, with 10 bases left between them. The CDR3 is CASSALGFGNTIYF. In nucleotides, the CDR3 is TGTGCCAGCAGCGCGCTGGGATTTGGAAACACCATATATTTT.

This clone was seen a single time. The chain combines TRBV5-1 with TRBJ2-5, with D uncertain. Per germline, CDR1 SGHRS and CDR2 YFSETQ. Trimming took 0 bases from V and 5 from J, leaving 8 bases between them. The CDR3 spans 13 residues. The CDR3 coding sequence is TGCGCCAGCAGCTTGGCCCCCTCGGAGACCCAGTACTTC. Translation gives CASSLAPSETQYF. The full variable domain, completed using reference TRBV5-1 and TRBJ2-5, is KAGVTQTPRYLIKTRGQQVTLSCSPISGHRSVSWYQQTPGQGLQFLFEYFSETQRNKGNFPGRFSGRQFSNSRSEMNVSTLELGDSALYLCASSLAPSETQYFGPGTRLLVL.

This clone occurred once. This chain links TRBV6-1 with TRBJ2-1; no firm D call. Per the germline V gene, CDR1 is MNHNS and CDR2 is SASEGT. There are 13 residues in the CDR3. Trimming removed 7 bases at V and 0 bases at J, with 7 bases between. CDR3 residues: CASKASSYNEQFF. DNA of the CDR3: TGTGCCAGCAAGGCCAGCTCCTACAATGAGCAGTTCTTC.

This chain joins TRBV29-1 and TRBJ1-1; D gene uncertain. The V end lost 6 bases, the J end lost 1 base, and 12 bases lay between the germline ends. Germline assignment: CDR1 SQVTM and CDR2 ANQGSEA. The CDR3 runs to 13 residues. The CDR3 loop is CSVETQRNTEAFF. The DNA for the CDR3 is TGCAGCGTCGAAACACAGAGGAACACTGAAGCTTTCTTT.

The rearrangement joins TRBV11-3 to TRBJ2-2; 7 positions match TRBD2. Losses at the gene ends were 4 bases for V and 0 bases for J; bases not matched to a gene: 5. Per germline, CDR1 SGHNT and CDR2 YENEEA. There are 16 residues in the CDR3. This chain's CDR3 is CASSSLAGPNTGELFF. The CDR3 nucleotides are TGTGCCAGCAGCTCCTTAGCGGGCCCGAACACCGGGGAGCTGTTTTTT.